These 15 T cell receptor beta chains share one sample of origin, sequenced in a study of T cells in Graves' hyperthyroidism and ophthalmopathy. Using RNA transcripts as the source, TCR beta CDR3 regions were amplified. Initially, a first-round RT-PCR of the TCR CDR3 employed the HTBI primer set. Each CDR3 protein is one row after TCRdb ran MiXCR on the multiplex PCR reads. Of 350,000 to 400,000 distinct CDR3 sequences in the sample, more than 11% were seen once. The source material was blood. All receptors derive from a woman aged 55-69 years with Graves' hyperthyroidism.

The chain joins TRBV24-1 to TRBJ2-7, with D unresolved. Trimming removed 4 bases from V and 1 base from J, with 10 bases in between. CDR1 and CDR2 from the germline V gene are KGHDR and SFDVKD. This CDR3 comprises 14 residues. CDR3 amino acids: CATSDPGKSYEQYF. DNA for the CDR3: TGTGCCACCAGTGACCCTGGGAAGTCCTACGAGCAGTACTTC.

This chain links TRBV11-2 with TRBJ2-1; TRBD2 aligns across 12 bases. Germline lookup yields CDR1 SGHAT and CDR2 FQNNGV. The ends lost 3 bases at V and 5 bases at J; junction bases unmatched: 8. The CDR3 has 17 residues. CDR3 DNA sequence: TGTGCCAGCAGCTTCTCCTGGACTAGCGGGACACACAATGAGCAGTTCTTC. Its protein product is CASSFSWTSGTHNEQFF. The entire variable domain, with the rest obtained from reference TRBV11-2 and TRBJ2-1, is as follows: EAGVAQSPRYKIIEKRQSVAFWCNPISGHATLYWYQQILGQGPKLLIQFQNNGVVDDSQLPKDRFSAERLKGVDSTLKIQPAKLEDSAVYLCASSFSWTSGTHNEQFFGPGTRLTVL.

This clonotype came up a few times. This sequence joins TRBV6-5 and TRBJ2-7; tentative D call: TRBD1 (5 bases). Germline CDR1 reads MNHEY; CDR2 reads SVGAGI. V lost 0 bases and J lost 2, with 11 bases in between. This CDR3 contains 15 residues. This CDR3 reads CASSYSGIGAYEQYF. Here the CDR3 DNA reads TGTGCCAGCAGTTACTCGGGGATAGGGGCCTACGAGCAGTACTTC.

This clonotype was observed at least ten times. The gene calls are TRBV7-3 and TRBJ1-2; 10 nucleotides line up with TRBD1. CDR3 length: 13 residues. Germline trimming cut 5 bases from V and 6 bases from J; bases unmatched to any gene: 3. Germline V lookup: CDR1 SGHTA, CDR2 FQGTGA. Here the CDR3 DNA reads TGTGCCAGCAGCGCCGGGACAGGGGATGGCTACACCTTC. Protein sequence: CASSAGTGDGYTF. The whole variable domain, remainder taken from reference TRBV7-3 and TRBJ1-2, is GAGVSQTPSNKVTEKGKYVELRCDPISGHTALYWYRQSLGQGPEFLIYFQGTGAADDSGLPNDRFFAVRPEGSVSTLKIQRTERGDSAVYLCASSAGTGDGYTFGSGTRLTVV.

This clonotype was seen a handful of times. The chain joins TRBV18 to TRBJ2-4; 7 bases are shared with TRBD2. The CDR3 extends over 16 amino acids. The trim removed 0 bases at V and 2 bases at J, leaving 4 bases unmatched. In germline, CDR1 is KGHSH, CDR2 LQKENI. The CDR3 loop is CASSPPPSGTKNIQYF. The CDR3 DNA is TGTGCCAGCTCACCACCTCCTAGCGGAACCAAAAACATTCAGTACTTC.

This clonotype was observed at least ten times. The chain carries TRBV24-1 and TRBJ1-5; D gene uncertain. The V and J ends lost 2 bases and 3 bases respectively, with 7 bases between them. From germline, CDR1 is KGHDR and CDR2 SFDVKD. The CDR3 consists of 14 residues. The CDR3 spells CATSDYGINQPQHF. In DNA, the CDR3 is TGTGCCACCAGTGATTACGGTATCAATCAGCCCCAGCATTTT.

The sample holds many counts of this clonotype. This sequence joins TRBV11-2 and TRBJ1-5; D is unclear. Trimming stripped 4 bases from V and 6 bases from J, with 7 bases between. This CDR3 is built from 12 residues. The germline V gene has CDR1 SGHAT and CDR2 FQNNGV. The CDR3 protein is CASSSWGQPQHF. The CDR3 nucleotides read TGTGCCAGCAGCTCCTGGGGTCAGCCCCAGCATTTT.

About this clonotype: A single base separates this from a much larger clone, so it may be a read error. V is TRBV28 and J is TRBJ2-1; 10 nucleotides line up with TRBD2. Germline V gene lookup returns CDR1 MDHEN and CDR2 SYDVKM. This CDR3 has 16 residues. This CDR3 is CASSTLASGRVNGQFF. CDR3 coding DNA: TGTGCCAGCAGTACGCTGGCTAGCGGGAGAGTAAATGGGCAGTTCTTC.

This clonotype has only a few counts. This rearrangement joins TRBV6-5 to TRBJ2-3, with TRBD2 identical over 8 bases. The CDR3 runs 16 residues. Germline CDR1 reads MNHEY; CDR2 reads SVGAGI. The V segment lost 0 bases and the J segment 5 bases; nucleotides outside the gene matches: 7. The CDR3 reads CASSYSGGGTLDTQYF. In DNA, the CDR3 is TGTGCCAGCAGTTACTCCGGGGGGGGGACACTAGATACGCAGTATTTT.

This clonotype was detected many times. V and J are TRBV11-3 and TRBJ2-5, with TRBD1 matching 7 bases. Germline CDR1 reads SGHNT; CDR2 reads YENEEA. This CDR3 contains 14 residues. J lost 5 bases, V lost 3 bases, and 6 bases had no gene match. The CDR3 DNA reads as TGTGCCAGCAGCTTGGTGACAGGGCAGGAGACCCAGTACTTC. It translates to CASSLVTGQETQYF. Combining the CDR3 with reference TRBV11-3 and TRBJ2-5 gives the whole variable domain EAGVVQSPRYKIIEKKQPVAFWCNPISGHNTLYWYLQNLGQGPELLIRYENEEAVDDSQLPKDRFSAERLKGVDSTLKIQPAELGDSAVYLCASSLVTGQETQYFGPGTRLLVL.

This clonotype was counted ten times or more. J is TRBJ1-1 and V is TRBV2, with 10 bases matching TRBD1. After removal of 9 bases from V and 9 bases from J, the junction contained 10 bases not matched to a gene. This CDR3 spans 13 amino acids. Germline V gene data show CDR1 as SNHLY and CDR2 as FYNNEI. CDR3 in amino acids: CARKGDRGTKAFF. As DNA, the CDR3 is TGTGCCAGAAAGGGGGACAGGGGAACGAAAGCTTTCTTT.

This clonotype was picked up a small number of times. This chain uses TRBV27 with TRBJ1-6; 10 bases are a match to TRBD1. The J segment lost 7 bases and the V segment lost 5 bases, leaving 5 bases of the junction unmatched. Germline lookup yields CDR1 MNHEY and CDR2 SMNVEV (reference sequence). This CDR3 is built from 15 residues. CDR3 sequence reads: CASSPDRGGNSPLHF. Written as DNA, the CDR3 is TGTGCCAGCAGTCCGGACAGGGGGGGCAATTCACCCCTCCACTTT.

As concerns this clonotype: Likely a read error: the CDR3 ends without its conserved phenylalanine or tryptophan. The J gene is TRBJ2-7, the V gene TRBV18; no reliable D call. The CDR3 totals 13 residues. Germline V gene sequence: CDR1 KGHSH, CDR2 LQKENI. The germline V and J ends were trimmed by 0 bases and 0 bases, with 3 bases remaining between them. In nucleotides, the CDR3 is TGTGCCAGCTCACCACCTAGCTCCTACGAGCAGTACCTC. Amino acids: CASSPPSSYEQYL.

The CDR3, as DNA: TGTGCCACCAGTGATCCGGGGACAGGGGAGGATGGCTACACCTTC. The encoded protein is CATSDPGTGEDGYTF. The V call is TRBV24-1, the J call TRBJ1-2, with 10 nucleotides matching TRBD1. Germline-derived CDR1 and CDR2 are KGHDR and SFDVKD. Germline trimming cut 3 bases from V and 6 bases from J; bases unmatched to any gene: 6. The CDR3 is made up of 15 amino acids.

In this sample, this clonotype turned up many times. The chain uses TRBV12-3 or TRBV12-4 and TRBJ2-7; D is possibly TRBD1 (6 bases). Deletions cut 3 bases from V and 2 bases from J, with 14 bases between. The CDR3 covers 15 residues. CDR3 sequence reads: CASSLLGKGAYEQYF. The CDR3 DNA reads as TGTGCCAGCAGTTTGTTGGGGAAGGGGGCCTACGAGCAGTACTTC.